This TCR beta chain was recorded in a study of OX40 agonist ivuxolimab in advanced cancers. The study's findings and limits: More expanded clones were found, on average, in CD8+ than in CD4+ T cells. Clonal expansion by week 6 occurred in CD4+ and CD8+ blood T cells (at 0.1 to 3.0 mg/kg). Patients with a partial response at 0.1-3.0 mg/kg had among the lowest clonal expansion. Certain nonresponders likewise exhibited a low normalized T-cell clonal expansion.

The data were produced by immunoSEQ multiplex PCR, yet TCRdb's version contains in-frame clones alone and is incomplete. The sample yields about 70,000 clones, 80% to 90% seen once. V lost 0 bases, J lost 2 bases, and 8 bases lay in between. The germline V gene encodes CDR1 GTSNPN and CDR2 SVGIG (reference sequence). The CDR3 loop spans 14 amino acids. Points on this clone: Its antigen is unidentified.

This chain connects TRBV30 to TRBJ1-3, with no clear D. The clonotype comes from an adult with an advanced solid tumor such as melanoma, head and neck, liver or kidney cancer. The sequencing here drew on CD4+ or CD8+ T cells sorted from blood, taken in a trial of the OX40 agonist ivuxolimab. The CDR3 spells CAWSVGTPGNTIYF. CDR3 nucleotide sequence: TGTGCCTGGAGTGTAGGCACCCCTGGAAACACCATATATTTT.